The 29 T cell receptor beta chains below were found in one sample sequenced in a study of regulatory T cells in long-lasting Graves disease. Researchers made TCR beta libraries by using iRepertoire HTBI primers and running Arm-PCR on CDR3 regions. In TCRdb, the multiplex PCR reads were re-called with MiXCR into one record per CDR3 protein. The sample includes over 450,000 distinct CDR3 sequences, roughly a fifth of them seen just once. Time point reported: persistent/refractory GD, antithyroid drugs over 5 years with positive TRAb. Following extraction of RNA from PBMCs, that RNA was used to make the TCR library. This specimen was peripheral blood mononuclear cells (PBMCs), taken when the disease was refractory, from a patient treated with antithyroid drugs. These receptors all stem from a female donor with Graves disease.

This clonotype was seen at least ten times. CDR3 protein: CASRAGTLDTEAFF. The DNA of the CDR3 is TGTGCCAGCAGGGCCGGGACACTCGACACTGAAGCTTTCTTT. The genes are TRBV2 and TRBJ1-1; TRBD1 might be the D (6 bases). This CDR3 spans 14 amino acids. The V and J ends lost 6 bases and 3 bases respectively, with 14 bases between them. CDR1 is SNHLY, CDR2 FYNNEI, per germline.

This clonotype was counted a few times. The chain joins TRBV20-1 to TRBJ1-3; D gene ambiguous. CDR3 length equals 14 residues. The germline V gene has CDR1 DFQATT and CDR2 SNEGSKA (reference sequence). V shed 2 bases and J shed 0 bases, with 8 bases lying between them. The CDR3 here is CSARYGSSGNTIYF. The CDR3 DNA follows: TGCAGTGCTAGATACGGGTCCTCTGGAAACACCATATATTTT.

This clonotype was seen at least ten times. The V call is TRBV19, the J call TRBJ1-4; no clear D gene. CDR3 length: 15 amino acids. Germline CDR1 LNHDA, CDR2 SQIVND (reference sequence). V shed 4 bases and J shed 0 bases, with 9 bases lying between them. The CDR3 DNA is TGTGCCAGTAGTAACCTCAGGACAACTAATGAAAAACTGTTTTTT. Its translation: CASSNLRTTNEKLFF.

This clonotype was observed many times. The DNA of the CDR3 is TGTGCCAGCAGTTTTTTTTCGGGTGAGCAGTACTTC. It codes for CASSFFSGEQYF. The chain employs TRBV12-3 or TRBV12-4 and TRBJ2-7, with D unclear. CDR3 length: 12 residues. V was pared by 3 bases and J by 7 bases, with 10 bases between.

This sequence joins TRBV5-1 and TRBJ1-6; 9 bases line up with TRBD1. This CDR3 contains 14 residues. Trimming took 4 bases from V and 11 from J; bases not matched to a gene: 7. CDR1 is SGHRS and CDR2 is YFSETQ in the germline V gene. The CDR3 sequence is CASSIGQGFTPLHF. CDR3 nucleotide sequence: TGCGCCAGCAGCATAGGACAGGGGTTTACACCCCTCCACTTT.

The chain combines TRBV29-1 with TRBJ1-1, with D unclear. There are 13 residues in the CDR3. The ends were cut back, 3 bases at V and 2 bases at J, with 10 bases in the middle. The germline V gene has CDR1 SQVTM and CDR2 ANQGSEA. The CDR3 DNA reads TGCAGCGTTGAGAGGGAGATAAACACTGAAGCTTTCTTT. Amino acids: CSVEREINTEAFF.

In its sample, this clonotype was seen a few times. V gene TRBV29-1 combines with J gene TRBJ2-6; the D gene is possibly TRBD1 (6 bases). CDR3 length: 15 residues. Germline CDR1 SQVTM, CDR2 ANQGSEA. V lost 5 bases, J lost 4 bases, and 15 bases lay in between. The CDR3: CSVLPGAEGANVLTF. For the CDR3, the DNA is TGCAGCGTTTTACCAGGGGCGGAAGGGGCCAACGTCCTGACTTTC.

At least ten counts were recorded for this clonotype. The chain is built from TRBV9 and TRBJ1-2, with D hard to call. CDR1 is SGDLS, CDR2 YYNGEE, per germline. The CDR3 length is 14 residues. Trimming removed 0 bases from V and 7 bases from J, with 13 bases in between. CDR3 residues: CASSVAGDNLGYTF. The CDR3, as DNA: TGTGCCAGCAGCGTAGCCGGAGACAATCTTGGCTACACCTTC.

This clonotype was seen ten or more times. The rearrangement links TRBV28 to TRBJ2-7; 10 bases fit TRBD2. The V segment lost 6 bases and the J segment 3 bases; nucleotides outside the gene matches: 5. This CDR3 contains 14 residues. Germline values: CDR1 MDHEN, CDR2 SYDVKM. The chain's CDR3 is CASSPAGGGYEQYF. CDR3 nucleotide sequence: TGTGCCAGCAGCCCAGCGGGAGGGGGCTACGAGCAGTACTTC.

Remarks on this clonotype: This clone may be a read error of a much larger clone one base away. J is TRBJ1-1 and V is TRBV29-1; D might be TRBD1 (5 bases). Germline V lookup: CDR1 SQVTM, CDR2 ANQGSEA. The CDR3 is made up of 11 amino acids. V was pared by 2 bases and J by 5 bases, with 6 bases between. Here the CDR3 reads CSVEWGTEAFF. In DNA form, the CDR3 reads TGCAGCGTTGAATGGGGGACTGAAGCTTTCTTT.

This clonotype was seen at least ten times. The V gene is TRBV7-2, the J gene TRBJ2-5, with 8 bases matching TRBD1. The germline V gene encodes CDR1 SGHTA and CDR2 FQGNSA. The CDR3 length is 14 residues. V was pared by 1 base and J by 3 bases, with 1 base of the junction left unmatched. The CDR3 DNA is TGTGCCAGCAGCTTAGGGGACAGGAAAGAGACCCAGTACTTC. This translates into CASSLGDRKETQYF.

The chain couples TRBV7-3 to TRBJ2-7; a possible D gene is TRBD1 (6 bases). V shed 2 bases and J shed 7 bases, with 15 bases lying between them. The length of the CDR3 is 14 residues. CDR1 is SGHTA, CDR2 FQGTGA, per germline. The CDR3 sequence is CASSLRPGDEEQYF. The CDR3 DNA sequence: TGTGCCAGCAGCTTACGCCCAGGGGATGAGGAGCAGTACTTC.

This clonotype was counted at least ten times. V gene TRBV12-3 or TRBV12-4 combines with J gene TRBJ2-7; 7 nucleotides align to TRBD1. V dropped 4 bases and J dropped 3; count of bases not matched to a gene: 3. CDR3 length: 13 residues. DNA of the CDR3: TGTGCCAGCAGTTCGGGACAGCTCTACGAGCAGTACTTC. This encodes CASSSGQLYEQYF.

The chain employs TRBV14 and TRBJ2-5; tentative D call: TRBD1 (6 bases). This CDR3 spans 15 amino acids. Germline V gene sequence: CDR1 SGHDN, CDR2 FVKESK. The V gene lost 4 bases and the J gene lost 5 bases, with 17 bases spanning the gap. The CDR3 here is CASSPRDTWRETQYF. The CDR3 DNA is TGTGCCAGCAGCCCCCGGGACACTTGGAGGGAGACCCAGTACTTC. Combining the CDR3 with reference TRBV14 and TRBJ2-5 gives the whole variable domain EAGVTQFPSHSVIEKGQTVTLRCDPISGHDNLYWYRRVMGKEIKFLLHFVKESKQDESGMPNNRFLAERTGGTYSTLKVQPAELEDSGVYFCASSPRDTWRETQYFGPGTRLLVL.

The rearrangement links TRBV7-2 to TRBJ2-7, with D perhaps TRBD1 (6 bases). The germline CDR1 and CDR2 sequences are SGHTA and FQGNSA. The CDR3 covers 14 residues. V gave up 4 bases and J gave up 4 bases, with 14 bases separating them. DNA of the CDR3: TGTGCCAGCAGCTCGGGACATACCCCGTACGAGCAGTACTTC. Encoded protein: CASSSGHTPYEQYF.

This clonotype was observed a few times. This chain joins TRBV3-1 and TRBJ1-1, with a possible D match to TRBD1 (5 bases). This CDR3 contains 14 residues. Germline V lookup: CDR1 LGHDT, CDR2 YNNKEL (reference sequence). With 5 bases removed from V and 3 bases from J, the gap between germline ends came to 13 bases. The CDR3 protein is CASSGGQLYTEAFF. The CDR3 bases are TGTGCCAGCAGCGGAGGACAACTGTACACTGAAGCTTTCTTT.

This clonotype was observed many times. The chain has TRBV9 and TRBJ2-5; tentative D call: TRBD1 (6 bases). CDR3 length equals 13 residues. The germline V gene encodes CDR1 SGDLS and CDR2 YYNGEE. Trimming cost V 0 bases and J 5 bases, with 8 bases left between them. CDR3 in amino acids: CASSVGQGETQYF. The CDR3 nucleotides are TGTGCCAGCAGCGTAGGGCAGGGGGAGACCCAGTACTTC.

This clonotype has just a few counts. In DNA form, the CDR3 reads TGTGCCAGCAACCGGGGGACAGGGGGCGATTCACCCCTCCACTTT. It is translated as CASNRGTGGDSPLHF. The chain links TRBV14 to TRBJ1-6; 12 bases agree with TRBD1. This CDR3 is built from 15 residues. The V segment lost 7 bases and the J segment 8 bases; nucleotides outside the gene matches: 6. Germline lookup yields CDR1 SGHDN and CDR2 FVKESK.

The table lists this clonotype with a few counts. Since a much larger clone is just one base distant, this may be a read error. Here the CDR3 reads CAPSAATYEQYF. The CDR3 bases are TGTGCCCCCAGCGCGGCTACGTACGAGCAGTACTTC. This chain links TRBV28 with TRBJ2-7; D is undetermined. Germline CDR1 reads MDHEN; CDR2 reads SYDVKM. V was shortened by 11 bases and J by 4 bases, with 15 bases between the two germline ends. The CDR3 has 12 amino acids.

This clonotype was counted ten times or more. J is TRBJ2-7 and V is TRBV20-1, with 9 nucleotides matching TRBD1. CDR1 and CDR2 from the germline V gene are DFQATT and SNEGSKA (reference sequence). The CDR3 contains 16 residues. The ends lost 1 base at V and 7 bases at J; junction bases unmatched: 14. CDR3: CSARGDRVFHPGEQYF. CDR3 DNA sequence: TGCAGTGCTAGAGGGGACAGGGTCTTCCACCCAGGGGAGCAGTACTTC.

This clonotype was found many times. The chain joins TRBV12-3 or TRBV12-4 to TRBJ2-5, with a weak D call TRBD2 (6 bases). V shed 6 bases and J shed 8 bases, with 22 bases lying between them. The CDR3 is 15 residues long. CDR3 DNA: TGTGCCAGCAGCTTACCAGCCGGGACGCGGGAAACCCAGTACTTC. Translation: CASSLPAGTRETQYF.

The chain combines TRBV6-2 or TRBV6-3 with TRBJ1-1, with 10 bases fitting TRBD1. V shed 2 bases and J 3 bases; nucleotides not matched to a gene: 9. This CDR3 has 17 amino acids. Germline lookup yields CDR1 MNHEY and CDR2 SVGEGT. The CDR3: CASSYARDRGVDTEAFF. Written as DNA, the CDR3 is TGTGCCAGCAGTTACGCCCGGGACAGGGGCGTCGACACTGAAGCTTTCTTT.

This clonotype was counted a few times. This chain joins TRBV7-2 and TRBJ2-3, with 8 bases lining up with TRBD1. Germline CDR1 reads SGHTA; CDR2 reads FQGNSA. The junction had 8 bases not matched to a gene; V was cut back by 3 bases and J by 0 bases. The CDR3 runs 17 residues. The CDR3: CASSFLGQGLSTDTQYF. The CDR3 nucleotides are TGTGCCAGCAGCTTCCTCGGACAGGGCCTTAGCACAGATACGCAGTATTTT.

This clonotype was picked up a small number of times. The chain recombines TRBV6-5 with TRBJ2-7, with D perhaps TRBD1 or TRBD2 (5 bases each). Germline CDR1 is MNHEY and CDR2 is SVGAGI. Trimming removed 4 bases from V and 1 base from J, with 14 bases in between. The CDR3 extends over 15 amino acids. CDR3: CASSSREISSYEQYF. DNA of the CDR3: TGTGCCAGCAGTTCCAGGGAGATCTCGTCCTACGAGCAGTACTTC.

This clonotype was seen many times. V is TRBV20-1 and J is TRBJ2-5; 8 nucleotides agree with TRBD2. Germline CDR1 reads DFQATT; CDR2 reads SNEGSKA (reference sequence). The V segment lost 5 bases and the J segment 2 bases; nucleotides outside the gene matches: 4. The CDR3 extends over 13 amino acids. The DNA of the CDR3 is TGCAGTGCTCGAGCGGGGGCGCAAGAGACCCAGTACTTC. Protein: CSARAGAQETQYF.

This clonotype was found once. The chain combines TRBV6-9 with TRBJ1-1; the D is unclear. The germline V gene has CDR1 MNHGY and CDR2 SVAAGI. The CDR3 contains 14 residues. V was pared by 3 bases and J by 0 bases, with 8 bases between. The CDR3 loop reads CASSYRGVNTEAFF. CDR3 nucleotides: TGTGCCAGCAGTTACAGAGGAGTGAACACTGAAGCTTTCTTT.

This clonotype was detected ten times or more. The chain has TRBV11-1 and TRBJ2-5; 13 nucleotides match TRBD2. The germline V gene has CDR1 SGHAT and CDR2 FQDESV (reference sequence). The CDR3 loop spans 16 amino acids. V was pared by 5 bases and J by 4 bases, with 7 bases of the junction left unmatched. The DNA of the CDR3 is TGTGCCAGCAGCACTTGGACTAGCGGGAGTCGAGAGACCCAGTACTTC. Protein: CASSTWTSGSRETQYF.

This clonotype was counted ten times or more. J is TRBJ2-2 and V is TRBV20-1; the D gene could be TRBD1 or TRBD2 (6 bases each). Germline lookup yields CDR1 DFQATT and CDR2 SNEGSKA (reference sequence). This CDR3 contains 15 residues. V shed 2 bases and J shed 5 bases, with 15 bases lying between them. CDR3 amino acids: CSARKYTGATGELFF. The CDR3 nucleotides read TGCAGTGCTAGAAAGTACACGGGGGCAACCGGGGAGCTGTTTTTT.

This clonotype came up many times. CDR3 in DNA: TGTGCCAGCAGTGCACAGGGGCAGGGAGGTGGCTACACCTTC. Protein product: CASSAQGQGGGYTF. J is TRBJ1-2 and V is TRBV28, with 7 bases fitting TRBD1. The CDR3 is made up of 14 amino acids. The germline V gene encodes CDR1 MDHEN and CDR2 SYDVKM. V dropped 5 bases and J dropped 7; count of bases not matched to a gene: 10.